These 6 T cell receptor beta chains originate from one sample sequenced in a study of shared clonotypes between healthy human individuals. Assay: immunoSEQ multiplex PCR; the TCRdb copy retains only in-frame clones and omits some. The sample comprises more than 400,000 clones, around 85% of which are singletons, and roughly an eighth rests with the top ten. Sample: PBMCs. Receptors originate from a woman aged 35 to 49 in good health. Some clones in this sample may be carry-over from other donors' samples.

The rearrangement uses TRBV2 and TRBJ2-4, with a weak D call TRBD1 (6 bases). CDR1 is SNHLY and CDR2 is FYNNEI in the germline V gene. The V and J ends lost 6 bases and 2 bases respectively, with 8 bases between them. This CDR3 region has 13 residues. The CDR3, as DNA: TGTGCCAGCAGCGGGACAACCAAAAACATTCAGTACTTC. It translates to CASSGTTKNIQYF.

On this clone: This probably arose from a read error, given a far larger clone one base away. At the DNA level, this CDR3 is encoded by other sequences in the same sample as well. The V gene is TRBV2, the J gene TRBJ1-3; 7 bases match TRBD1. Germline V gene lookup returns CDR1 SNHLY and CDR2 FYNNEI. This CDR3 has 15 residues. This CDR3 is CASSTTGPPGNTIYF. DNA for the CDR3: TGTGCCAGCAGTACGACAGGGCCGCCTGGAAACACCATATATTTC.

J is TRBJ1-4 and V is TRBV11-2; D gene uncertain. Trimming removed 5 bases at V and 1 base at J, with 2 bases between. CDR1 is SGHAT and CDR2 is FQNNGV in the germline V gene. This CDR3 comprises 12 residues. In DNA form, the CDR3 reads TGTGCCAGCAGCCTAACTAATGAAAAACTGTTTTTT. Encoded protein: CASSLTNEKLFF.

The chain couples TRBV7-8 to TRBJ2-7; 11 bases are shared with TRBD2. The germline gives CDR1 SGHVS, CDR2 FQNEAQ. The CDR3 sequence is 16 residues long. With V trimmed by 3 bases and J by 4 bases, 8 bases remained unmatched. The CDR3 DNA sequence: TGTGCCAGCAGCTTGGTAGCGGGAGGGCCCTCGTACGAGCAGTACTTC. Its protein is CASSLVAGGPSYEQYF.

As to this clone: A read error is the likely source, as a far larger clone sits one nucleotide away. The same CDR3 is also encoded by other DNA sequences in this sample. This sequence joins TRBV28 and TRBJ1-1; 9 bases fit TRBD1. Germline V gives CDR1 MDHEN, CDR2 SYDVKM. This CDR3 has 15 amino acids. The DNA for the CDR3 is TGTGCTAGCAGTTCAACAGGGGGCGTTTACACTGAAGCTTTCTTT. Amino acids: CASSSTGGVYTEAFF.

The chain combines TRBV6-5 with TRBJ1-3; a weak D match, TRBD1 (6 bases). Germline V gene lookup returns CDR1 MNHEY and CDR2 SVGAGI. V gave up 4 bases and J gave up 0 bases, with 10 bases separating them. CDR3 size: 15 residues. Here the CDR3 reads CASSWTANSGNTIYF. The CDR3 coding sequence is TGTGCCAGCAGTTGGACAGCGAACTCTGGAAACACCATATATTTT.